The TCR beta chain described here comes from a study of OX40 agonist ivuxolimab in advanced cancers. Across the study: It was permissible to have had prior anti-PD-1, anti-PD-L1 or anti-CTLA-4 therapy, and approximately 41% had some.

Collection of blood occurred at baseline, at cycle 4 day 1, and at cycle 7 day 1. Remarks on this clone: Its antigen is not identified.

The method was immunoSEQ multiplex PCR; TCRdb's version includes in-frame clones alone and lacks a portion of them. The data show fewer than 25,000 clones, approximately 86% seen once. CDR1 and CDR2 from the germline V gene are SGHTA and FQGTGA. This CDR3 is 14 amino acids long. Germline trimming cut 5 bases from V and 7 bases from J; bases unmatched to any gene: 8. Study results and limitations: Partial responders at 0.1-3.0 mg/kg had among the lowest clonal expansion.

The rearrangement uses TRBV7-3 and TRBJ2-1; 7 positions agree with TRBD2. The source is an adult with an advanced solid tumor such as melanoma, head and neck, liver or kidney cancer. This sample comprised CD4+ or CD8+ T cells sorted from blood, obtained in a trial of the OX40 agonist ivuxolimab. CDR3 bases: TGTGCCAGCAGCGAACCTGGACTAGTTAATGAGCAGTTCTTC. Amino acids: CASSEPGLVNEQFF.